A single sample gave rise to the 27 T cell receptor beta chains below, sequenced in a study of Tregs in tolerant kidney transplant recipients. Related graft donors supplied nonmyeloablative bone marrow transplants, and mixed chimerism was transient. Clones were read by immunoSEQ multiplex PCR, and TCRdb kept only the in-frame ones, dropping some. The sample table sets out some 11,000 clones. Sequences were derived from CD8+ T cells from blood (PBMCs), sampled 24 months after the transplant. The origin of the receptors is a human patient who received a combined kidney and bone marrow transplant. Some T cells here may be from the graft donor.

Concerning this clone: The CDR3 extends 3 residues past the end of the read, so its final part is completed from the germline J gene. The rearrangement joins TRBV2 to TRBJ2-3; 11 nucleotides line up with TRBD2. Unmatched junction bases numbered 6, after V lost 10 bases and J lost 6 bases. Germline V gene lookup returns CDR1 SNHLY and CDR2 FYNNEI. The CDR3 covers 13 residues. CDR3 DNA (partial): TGTGCCACCTCAGGACTAGCGGGTGATACG. Protein product: CATSGLAGDT. The whole CDR3 reads CATSGLAGDTQYF.

Measured by frequency, this clone is large (0.1 to 1%). The read stops 3 residues short of the end of the CDR3; the missing end is completed from the germline J gene. J is TRBJ2-6 and V is TRBV5-1, with D maybe TRBD1 (5 bases). This CDR3 is 17 amino acids long. Germline CDR1 reads SGHRS; CDR2 reads YFSETQ. The V gene lost 2 bases and the J gene lost 0 bases, with 12 bases spanning the gap. This chain's CDR3 is CASSFRGWSSGANVLTF. The covered CDR3 bases are TGCGCCAGCAGCTTTAGGGGTTGGTCCTCTGGGGCCAACGTC.

To note about this clone: The read comes to an end 3 residues before the CDR3 does, leaving the germline J gene to fill in the end. The V and J genes are TRBV19 and TRBJ2-2; no firm D call. V lost 7 bases, J lost 5 bases, and 8 bases lay in between. This CDR3 spans 12 amino acids. Germline CDR1 LNHDA, CDR2 SQIVND (reference sequence). CDR3 in amino acids: CASNLRTGELFF. The CDR3 bases that were read are TGTGCCAGTAATTTGAGGACCGGGGAG.

A remark on this clone: Read sequence stops 3 residues before the CDR3 end, and the germline J gene provides the missing end. The rearrangement links TRBV7-7 to TRBJ2-5; 7 bases are a match to TRBD1. Trimming removed 5 bases from V and 5 bases from J; junction bases left unmatched: 8. Germline values: CDR1 SSHAT, CDR2 FNYEAQ (reference sequence). The CDR3 length is 14 residues. CDR3 protein: CASSIRQGWETQYF. The sequenced part of the CDR3 DNA is TGTGCCAGCAGCATACGACAGGGTTGGGAGACC.

Notes on this clone: The missing CDR3 end, 3 residues past where the read stops, is filled in from the germline J gene. V and J are TRBV5-1 and TRBJ2-1; tentatively, D is TRBD1 (5 bases). This CDR3 is 13 amino acids long. Trimming stripped 2 bases from V and 3 bases from J, with 6 bases between. Germline V gene data show CDR1 as SGHRS and CDR2 as YFSETQ. The CDR3 reads CASSFTGYNEQFF. The covered CDR3 bases are TGCGCCAGCAGCTTTACAGGCTACAATGAG.

For this clone: The sequence runs out 3 residues before the end of the CDR3; the remainder is reconstructed from the germline J gene. V usage is TRBV2 and J usage is TRBJ1-6, with D possibly matching TRBD1 (5 bases). This CDR3 comprises 17 residues. The V end lost 6 bases, the J end lost 7 bases, and 22 bases lay between the germline ends. Looked up from germline, CDR1 is SNHLY and CDR2 is FYNNEI. The CDR3 spells CASSANQGVPGNSPLHF. CDR3 DNA, as far as it was read: TGTGCCAGCAGCGCTAACCAGGGAGTCCCAGGGAATTCACCC.

For this clone: The read terminates 3 residues before the CDR3 end, so the remaining end is supplied by the germline J gene. The chain joins TRBV5-1 to TRBJ2-1; 12 bases match TRBD2. V dropped 0 bases and J dropped 0; count of bases not matched to a gene: 7. This CDR3 is built from 19 residues. The V gene's germline CDR1 is SGHRS and CDR2 YFSETQ. This CDR3 reads CASSLVGLAGLSSYNEQFF. Partial CDR3 DNA: TGCGCCAGCAGCTTGGTGGGACTAGCGGGTCTAAGCTCCTACAATGAG.

Note on this clone: The observed sequence ends 3 residues before the CDR3 terminus, with the missing tail filled in from the germline J gene. The V and J genes are TRBV30 and TRBJ1-5; a weak D match, TRBD1 (6 bases). This CDR3 region has 14 residues. Per the germline V gene, CDR1 is GTSNPN and CDR2 is SVGIG (reference sequence). The V gene lost 0 bases and the J gene lost 4 bases, with 10 bases spanning the gap. CDR3 amino acids: CAWSVGQGNQPQHF. Incomplete CDR3 DNA: TGTGCCTGGAGTGTAGGTCAGGGGAATCAGCCC.

For this clone: The CDR3 end falls 3 residues outside the read, so it is completed with the germline J gene. The chain recombines TRBV20-1 with TRBJ2-7; D perhaps matches TRBD1 (6 bases). Germline CDR1 reads DFQATT; CDR2 reads SNEGSKA (reference sequence). The V end was cut by 0 bases, the J end by 3 bases, with 15 bases between. The CDR3 is 15 amino acids. Incomplete CDR3 DNA: TGCAGTGCTAGAGATCTAGGGACATACCTCTACGAG. This gives the protein CSARDLGTYLYE. The whole CDR3 region reads CSARDLGTYLYEQYF.

This clone is medium-sized by frequency. With the read ending 3 residues before the CDR3 end, the germline J gene is used to fill in that end. The chain joins TRBV5-1 to TRBJ1-1; D is undetermined. V shed 4 bases and J shed 0 bases, with 7 bases lying between them. This CDR3 contains 13 residues. Germline loops: CDR1 SGHRS, CDR2 YFSETQ. CDR3 bases read: TGCGCCAGCAGCCCTATGATGAACACTGAA. It specifies CASSPMMNTE. From start to end, the CDR3 is CASSPMMNTEAFF.

On this clone itself: The read falls 3 residues short of the CDR3 end, and the missing part is taken from the germline J gene. V is TRBV5-1 and J is TRBJ2-7; 8 bases align to TRBD1. The V and J ends lost 4 bases and 2 bases, in that order; junction bases with no gene match: 11. In germline, CDR1 is SGHRS, CDR2 YFSETQ. The length of the CDR3 is 16 residues. CDR3 DNA, as far as it was read: TGCGCCAGCAGCCCTGGACAGGGATTGTCTACCTACGAG. This codes for CASSPGQGLSTYE. The complete CDR3 sequence is CASSPGQGLSTYEQYF.

Comment on this clone: The read terminates 3 residues before the CDR3 end, so the remaining end is supplied by the germline J gene. This sequence joins TRBV7-8 and TRBJ2-7, with TRBD2 matching over 9 bases. V was clipped by 3 bases and J by 2 bases; unmatched bases: 14. Per germline, CDR1 SGHVS and CDR2 FQNEAQ. This CDR3 comprises 18 residues. CDR3 DNA (partial): TGTGCCAGCAGCTTCCGATCTAGCGGGAAGAAGAGCACCTACGAG. This translates into CASSFRSSGKKSTYE. The CDR3, in full, reads CASSFRSSGKKSTYEQYF. The full variable domain, in which reference TRBV7-8 and TRBJ2-7 provide the parts outside the CDR3, is GAGVSQSPRYKVAKRGQDVALRCDPISGHVSLFWYQQALGQGPEFLTYFQNEAQLDKSGLPSDRFFAERPEGSVSTLKIQRTQQEDSAVYLCASSFRSSGKKSTYEQYFGPGTRLTVT.

Comment on this clone: The read ends 3 residues shy of where the CDR3 ends; the end is completed using the germline J gene. J is TRBJ2-7 and V is TRBV7-9; 8 bases are shared with TRBD2. CDR1 is SEHNR and CDR2 is FQNEAQ in the germline V gene (reference sequence). V trimming: 4 bases; J trimming: 5 bases; junction bases outside the gene matches: 10. The CDR3 is 15 amino acids. CDR3 region: CASSSAGTSYHEQYF. The sequenced CDR3 bases are TGTGCCAGCAGCTCGGCCGGGACTAGTTATCACGAG.

Notes on this clone: The observed sequence ends 3 residues before the CDR3 terminus, with the missing tail filled in from the germline J gene. The chain uses TRBV30 and TRBJ2-1; D is perhaps TRBD2 (7 bases). The CDR3 contains 18 residues. CDR1 is GTSNPN, CDR2 SVGIG, per germline (reference sequence). Trimming cost V 1 base and J 0 bases, with 19 bases left between them. The sequenced part of the CDR3 DNA is TGTGCCTGGAGTGATACGACAAGGGGGGGAGGCTCCTACAATGAG. This codes for CAWSDTTRGGGSYNE. The entire CDR3 protein reads CAWSDTTRGGGSYNEQFF.

A word on this clone: The read is 3 residues too short to cover the CDR3 end, so that end is filled in from the germline J gene. This chain uses TRBV10-3 with TRBJ2-2, with TRBD2 matching 9 bases. CDR1 ENHRY and CDR2 SYGVKD come from the germline V gene. This CDR3 contains 16 residues. Trimming removed 8 bases from V and 0 bases from J; junction bases left unmatched: 7. CDR3 DNA, as far as it was read: TGTGCCATCTGGGGCGGGGGGGGCGCGAACACCGGGGAG. Translating it yields CAIWGGGGANTGE. The whole CDR3 reads CAIWGGGGANTGELFF.

CDR3 residues: CAWSVKLAGYYIMDTGELFF. The sequenced CDR3 bases are TGTGCCTGGAGTGTAAAACTAGCGGGATATTATATTATGGACACCGGGGAG. The rearrangement joins TRBV30 to TRBJ2-2; 10 positions match TRBD2. The read ends 3 residues early relative to the CDR3; the germline J gene fills the gap. The CDR3 extends over 20 amino acids. Germline lookup yields CDR1 GTSNPN and CDR2 SVGIG (reference sequence). The trim removed 0 bases at V and 3 bases at J, leaving 16 bases unmatched.

The CDR3 DNA, read in part, is TGTGCCAGCAGTTACCCATATGGACTAGCGAGCAATGAG. Its protein product is CASSYPYGLASNE. The whole CDR3 reads CASSYPYGLASNEQFF. The chain employs TRBV6-2 or TRBV6-3 and TRBJ2-1; 9 positions agree with TRBD2. The read ends 3 residues shy of where the CDR3 ends; the end is completed using the germline J gene. The CDR3 is made up of 16 amino acids. Germline CDR1 MNHEY, CDR2 SVGEGT. Germline trimming cut 2 bases from V and 6 bases from J; bases unmatched to any gene: 8.

Turning to this clone: The DNA ends 3 residues before the CDR3 does, and the rest of the CDR3 is filled in from the germline J gene. This sequence joins TRBV5-1 and TRBJ1-2, with 7 bases fitting TRBD1. Germline V lookup: CDR1 SGHRS, CDR2 YFSETQ. With V trimmed by 7 bases and J by 5 bases, 5 bases remained unmatched. CDR3 length: 12 amino acids. CDR3 amino acids: CASSPGGYGYTF. Partial CDR3 DNA: TGCGCCAGCTCGCCAGGGGGGTATGGC.

Comment on this clone: The CDR3 extends 3 residues past the end of the read, so its final part is completed from the germline J gene. V gene TRBV7-9 combines with J gene TRBJ2-6; no clear D gene. This CDR3 region has 13 residues. Germline CDR1 SEHNR, CDR2 FQNEAQ (reference sequence). The ends were cut back, 4 bases at V and 2 bases at J, with 3 bases in the middle. The sequenced part of the CDR3 DNA is TGTGCCAGCAGCTCTCCTGGGGCCAACGTC. Protein sequence: CASSSPGANV. The entire CDR3 protein is CASSSPGANVLTF. Supplemented by reference TRBV7-9 and TRBJ2-6, the full variable domain reads DTGVSQNPRHKITKRGQNVTFRCDPISEHNRLYWYRQTLGQGPEFLTYFQNEAQLEKSRLLSDRFSAERPKGSFSTLEIQRTEQGDSAMYLCASSSPGANVLTFGAGSRLTVL.

In the case of this clone: The read is 3 residues too short to cover the CDR3 end, so that end is filled in from the germline J gene. The V call is TRBV2, the J call TRBJ2-7, with 7 bases matching TRBD1. Germline CDR1 and CDR2: SNHLY and FYNNEI. The CDR3 loop spans 13 amino acids. V lost 0 bases, J lost 4 bases, and 0 bases stayed unmatched. The CDR3 bases that were read are TGTGCCAGCAGTGAAGCGGACAGGTACGAG. Its translation is CASSEADRYE. Given in full, the CDR3 is CASSEADRYEQYF.

As to this clone: The read is 3 residues too short to cover the CDR3 end, so that end is filled in from the germline J gene. The chain recombines TRBV2 with TRBJ2-3, with TRBD2 matching over 12 bases. CDR1 is SNHLY, CDR2 FYNNEI, per germline. The CDR3 totals 16 residues. Trimming at V came to 8 bases and at J to 4 bases, leaving 10 bases not matched to a gene. CDR3 DNA, as far as it was read: TGTGCCAGCTCTCATTTCCTAGCGGGAGGGCCAGATACG. As protein: CASSHFLAGGPDT. In full, the CDR3 is CASSHFLAGGPDTQYF.

About this clone itself: The CDR3 end is not reached by the read, which stops 3 residues before it; the germline J gene fills it in. This chain connects TRBV5-4 to TRBJ1-1, with TRBD1 matching over 8 bases. Looked up from germline, CDR1 is SGHNT and CDR2 is YYREEE (reference sequence). With V trimmed by 1 base and J by 1 base, 0 bases remained unmatched. The CDR3 has 14 amino acids. The DNA read from the CDR3 is TGTGCCAGCAGCTTGACAGGGGGGAACACTGAA. Its translation is CASSLTGGNTE. The entire CDR3 protein reads CASSLTGGNTEAFF.

Regarding this clone: The read stops 3 residues short of the end of the CDR3; the missing end is completed from the germline J gene. The rearrangement uses TRBV7-9 and TRBJ2-5; weak D call: TRBD1 (5 bases). V was clipped by 5 bases and J by 1 base, with 14 bases between them. Per germline, CDR1 SEHNR and CDR2 FQNEAQ (reference sequence). The CDR3 is made up of 15 amino acids. CDR3 protein: CASSQRGQGQETQYF. CDR3 DNA, as far as it was read: TGTGCCAGCAGCCAGCGTGGGCAGGGCCAAGAGACC.

Details on this clone: The DNA ends 3 residues before the CDR3 does, and the rest of the CDR3 is filled in from the germline J gene. V is TRBV19 and J is TRBJ2-7, with 8 bases fitting TRBD1. Per germline, CDR1 LNHDA and CDR2 SQIVND (reference sequence). J gave up 3 bases and V 10 bases, and 8 bases lay outside the gene matches. The CDR3 length is 13 residues. The CDR3 here is CATSWTGNYEQYF. Partial CDR3 DNA: TGTGCCACCTCTTGGACAGGGAACTACGAG.

Comment on this clone: The CDR3 is cut off 3 residues early in the read; its end comes from the germline J gene. The chain combines TRBV14 with TRBJ2-3; 7 bases map to TRBD1. Unmatched junction bases numbered 9, after V lost 4 bases and J lost 5 bases. CDR1 is SGHDN, CDR2 FVKESK, per germline. This CDR3 comprises 15 residues. The sequenced part of the CDR3 DNA is TGTGCCAGCAGCCGGGGACAGTCGAACATAGATACG. Its translation: CASSRGQSNIDT. The whole CDR3 is CASSRGQSNIDTQYF.

As for this clone: The CDR3 goes on 3 residues after the read ends, and that part is filled in from the germline J gene. The V call is TRBV13, the J call TRBJ2-1; D gene ambiguous. This CDR3 has 12 amino acids. The V gene lost 5 bases and the J gene lost 8 bases, with 10 bases spanning the gap. Germline CDR1 PRHDT, CDR2 FYEKMQ (reference sequence). Here the CDR3 reads CASSRWSDEQFF. CDR3 DNA (partial): TGTGCCAGCAGCCGATGGTCGGATGAG.

Of note for this clone: The CDR3 goes on 3 residues after the read ends, and that part is filled in from the germline J gene. The J gene is TRBJ1-1, the V gene TRBV19, with TRBD1 as a possible D gene (6 bases). CDR3 length: 15 residues. V dropped 1 base and J dropped 0 bases, with 9 bases sitting between them. CDR1 LNHDA and CDR2 SQIVND come from the germline V gene (reference sequence). This chain's CDR3 is CASSIAQGMNTEAFF. Incomplete CDR3 DNA: TGTGCCAGTAGTATAGCCCAGGGGATGAACACTGAA. The full variable domain, rest sourced from reference TRBV19 and TRBJ1-1, is DGGITQSPKYLFRKEGQNVTLSCEQNLNHDAMYWYRQDPGQGLRLIYYSQIVNDFQKGDIAEGYSVSREKKESFPLTVTSAQKNPTAFYLCASSIAQGMNTEAFFGQGTRLTVV.